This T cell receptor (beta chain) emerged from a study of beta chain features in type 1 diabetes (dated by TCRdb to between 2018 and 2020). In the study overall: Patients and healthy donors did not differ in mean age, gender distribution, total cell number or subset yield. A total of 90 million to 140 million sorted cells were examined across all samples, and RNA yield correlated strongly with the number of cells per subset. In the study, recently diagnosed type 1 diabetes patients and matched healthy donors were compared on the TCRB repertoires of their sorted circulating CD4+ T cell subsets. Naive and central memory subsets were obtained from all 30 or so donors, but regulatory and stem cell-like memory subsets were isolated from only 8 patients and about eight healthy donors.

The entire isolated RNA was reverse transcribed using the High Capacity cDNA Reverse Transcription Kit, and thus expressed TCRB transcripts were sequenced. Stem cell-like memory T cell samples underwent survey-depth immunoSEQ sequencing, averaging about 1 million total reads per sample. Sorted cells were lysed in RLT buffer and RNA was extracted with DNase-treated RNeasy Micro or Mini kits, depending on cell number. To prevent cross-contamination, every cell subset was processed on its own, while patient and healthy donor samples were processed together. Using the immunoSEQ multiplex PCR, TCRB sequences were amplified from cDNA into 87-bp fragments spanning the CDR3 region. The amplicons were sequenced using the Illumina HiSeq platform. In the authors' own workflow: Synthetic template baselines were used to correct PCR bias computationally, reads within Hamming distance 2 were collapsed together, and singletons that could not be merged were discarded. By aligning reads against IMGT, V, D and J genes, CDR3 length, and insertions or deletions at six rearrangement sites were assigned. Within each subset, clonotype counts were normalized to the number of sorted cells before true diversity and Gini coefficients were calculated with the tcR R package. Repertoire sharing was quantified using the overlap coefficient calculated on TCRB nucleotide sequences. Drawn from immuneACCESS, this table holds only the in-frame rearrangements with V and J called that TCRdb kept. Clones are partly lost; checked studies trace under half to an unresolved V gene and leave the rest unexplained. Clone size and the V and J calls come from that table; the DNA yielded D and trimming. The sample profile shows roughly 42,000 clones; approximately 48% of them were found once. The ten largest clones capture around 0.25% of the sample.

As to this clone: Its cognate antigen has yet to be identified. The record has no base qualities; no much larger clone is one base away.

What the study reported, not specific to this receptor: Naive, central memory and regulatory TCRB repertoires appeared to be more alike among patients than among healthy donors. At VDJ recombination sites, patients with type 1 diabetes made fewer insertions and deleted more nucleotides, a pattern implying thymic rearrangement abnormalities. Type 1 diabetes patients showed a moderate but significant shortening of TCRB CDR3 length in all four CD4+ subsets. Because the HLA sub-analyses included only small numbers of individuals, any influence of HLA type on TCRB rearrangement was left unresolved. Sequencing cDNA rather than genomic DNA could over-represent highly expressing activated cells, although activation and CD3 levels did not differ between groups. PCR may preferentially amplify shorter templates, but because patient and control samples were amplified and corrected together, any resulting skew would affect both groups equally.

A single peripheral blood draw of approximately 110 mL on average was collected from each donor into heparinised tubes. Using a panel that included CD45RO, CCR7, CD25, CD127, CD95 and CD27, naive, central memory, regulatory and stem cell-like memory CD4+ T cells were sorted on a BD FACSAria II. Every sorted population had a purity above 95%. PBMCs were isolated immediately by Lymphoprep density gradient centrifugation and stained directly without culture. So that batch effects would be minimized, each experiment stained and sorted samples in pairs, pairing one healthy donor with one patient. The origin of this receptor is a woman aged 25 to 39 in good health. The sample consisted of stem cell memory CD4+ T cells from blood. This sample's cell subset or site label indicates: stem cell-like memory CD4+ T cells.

The DNA is TGTGCCAGCAGCGTAGTTCCCTCCACAGATACGCAGTATTTT. Its protein reads: CASSVVPSTDTQYF. The chain joins TRBV9 to TRBJ2-3, with the D gene uncertain. Counted from cysteine to phenylalanine, this CDR3 has 14 amino acids. The DNA shown is the 42-base CDR3, in frame from base 1. The germline V gene provides CDR1 SGDLS and CDR2 YYNGEE. The junction shows trimming of 0 bases on V and 2 bases on J, plus 7 bases between the germline ends.